These 18 T cell receptor beta chains came from one sample sequenced in a study of technical replicates of blood from a handful of donors. The method was immunoSEQ multiplex PCR; TCRdb's version includes in-frame clones alone and lacks a portion of them. The sample carries 82,000 or so clones, around 96% recorded once. Sequencing was performed on T cells isolated from PBMCs. These receptors all come from a human donor in good health.

This rearrangement joins TRBV28 to TRBJ2-5, with D maybe TRBD2 (6 bases). With 3 bases removed from V and 4 bases from J, the gap between germline ends came to 18 bases. The CDR3 runs 16 residues. CDR1 is MDHEN and CDR2 is SYDVKM in the germline V gene. This CDR3 reads CASSFSLARRVETQYF. As DNA, the CDR3 is TGTGCCAGCAGTTTCTCTTTGGCCCGGAGGGTAGAGACCCAGTACTTC.

This chain uses TRBV16 with TRBJ2-2, with a tentative D call TRBD2 (6 bases). The CDR3 sequence is 16 residues long. Trimming took 1 base from V and 5 from J, leaving 14 bases between them. Germline V gene data show CDR1 as KGHSY and CDR2 as FQNENV. The CDR3 coding sequence is TGTGCCAGCAGCCAATGGGGGAATAGCGGAACCGGGGAGCTGTTTTTT. Amino acid sequence: CASSQWGNSGTGELFF.

The J gene is TRBJ2-2, the V gene TRBV7-3; 8 bases fit TRBD2. Germline trimming cut 8 bases from V and 7 bases from J; bases unmatched to any gene: 12. Germline CDR1 reads SGHTA; CDR2 reads FQGTGA. This CDR3 spans 15 amino acids. CDR3 sequence reads: CASSSGLGIGGELFF. The CDR3 DNA reads TGTGCCAGCTCCTCGGGACTAGGAATTGGCGGGGAGCTGTTTTTT.

The chain carries TRBV7-6 and TRBJ1-3; weak D call: TRBD1 (5 bases). The CDR3 has 17 amino acids. Germline values: CDR1 SGHVS, CDR2 FNYEAQ. V lost 5 bases and J 0 bases, leaving 17 bases between the germline ends. Here the CDR3 reads CASSLTGGVLSGNTIYF. The CDR3 DNA reads TGTGCCAGCAGCCTCACCGGGGGGGTTCTCTCTGGAAACACCATATATTTT.

The chain joins TRBV7-3 to TRBJ1-1; a possible D gene is TRBD1 (5 bases). Germline V gene lookup returns CDR1 SGHTA and CDR2 FQGTGA. V was cut by 8 bases and J by 3 bases, with 10 bases left in between. The CDR3 length is 12 residues. DNA for the CDR3: TGTGCCAGCGGACAAGCAGACACTGAAGCTTTCTTT. Encoded protein: CASGQADTEAFF.

The chain joins TRBV7-2 to TRBJ2-2, with D uncertain. The germline gives CDR1 SGHTA, CDR2 FQGNSA. Trimming took off 3 bases at V and 1 base at J, with 6 bases between the two ends. The CDR3 length is 14 residues. DNA for the CDR3: TGTGCCAGCAGCTTTAGACTGAACACCGGGGAGCTGTTTTTT. Its protein product is CASSFRLNTGELFF.

The rearrangement links TRBV6-5 to TRBJ2-3; 8 bases match TRBD2. Trimming cost V 6 bases and J 3 bases; bases outside gene matches: 2. The V gene's germline CDR1 is MNHEY and CDR2 SVGAGI. This CDR3 comprises 13 residues. The CDR3 nucleotides are TGTGCCAGCAGACTAGCGGAGACAGATACGCAGTATTTT. Protein product: CASRLAETDTQYF.

The rearrangement uses TRBV2 and TRBJ2-7; 10 bases align to TRBD1. The germline V gene encodes CDR1 SNHLY and CDR2 FYNNEI. With V trimmed by 1 base and J by 2 bases, 2 bases remained unmatched. The CDR3 length is 15 residues. The DNA of the CDR3 is TGTGCCAGCAGTGAAGGAGGACAGGGGGCCTACGAGCAGTACTTC. It yields the protein CASSEGGQGAYEQYF.

This clone was detected only once. This chain links TRBV4-1 with TRBJ1-3, with a possible D match to TRBD1 (6 bases). CDR3 size: 14 residues. Germline V lookup: CDR1 MGHRA, CDR2 YSYEKL. Trimming removed 6 bases from V and 7 bases from J, with 16 bases in between. CDR3 bases: TGCGCCAGCAGTCGGACAGAGGTGTGGAACACCATATATTTT. Translated, it gives CASSRTEVWNTIYF.

This sequence joins TRBV6-4 and TRBJ2-1; 11 bases agree with TRBD2. With 5 bases clipped from V and 4 bases from J, the junction kept 4 bases outside the gene matches. This CDR3 comprises 15 residues. CDR1 and CDR2 (germline): MRHNA, SNTAGT. CDR3 loop: CASSPGTSGYNEQFF. CDR3 bases: TGTGCCAGCAGTCCCGGGACTAGCGGTTACAATGAGCAGTTCTTC.

V and J are TRBV6-5 and TRBJ1-1; a weak D match, TRBD1 (6 bases). The CDR3 runs 13 residues. The V gene's germline CDR1 is MNHEY and CDR2 SVGAGI. V was shortened by 8 bases and J by 1 base, with 11 bases between the two germline ends. CDR3: CASGGHSNTEAFF. The CDR3 nucleotides are TGTGCCAGCGGGGGACATTCGAACACTGAAGCTTTCTTT.

The rearrangement joins TRBV7-3 to TRBJ2-3, with 8 bases matching TRBD1. CDR1 and CDR2 (germline): SGHTA, FQGTGA. CDR3 length equals 14 residues. After removal of 6 bases from V and 2 bases from J, the junction contained 4 bases not matched to a gene. DNA of the CDR3: TGTGCCAGCAGACAGGACAGGGTCACAGATACGCAGTATTTT. Translation: CASRQDRVTDTQYF.

The genes are TRBV7-3 and TRBJ2-3; 8 nucleotides align to TRBD2. The CDR3 consists of 12 residues. V was clipped by 10 bases and J by 3 bases; unmatched bases: 3. CDR1 SGHTA and CDR2 FQGTGA come from the germline V gene. The CDR3 nucleotides are TGTGCCACGGGAGGGGGGACAGATACGCAGTATTTT. Amino acids: CATGGGTDTQYF.

The chain couples TRBV29-1 to TRBJ2-5, with a tentative D call TRBD1 (6 bases). The CDR3 extends over 14 amino acids. Germline CDR1 and CDR2: SQVTM and ANQGSEA. V lost 8 bases to trimming and J lost 2 bases, with 18 bases between them. In DNA, the CDR3 is TGCAGCTTACAGACAGGCATGGGACAAGAGACCCAGTACTTC. The encoded protein is CSLQTGMGQETQYF.

The chain carries TRBV6-5 and TRBJ1-4; TRBD1 is a possible D gene (6 bases). Germline V gene data show CDR1 as MNHEY and CDR2 as SVGAGI. The ends were cut back, 10 bases at V and 0 bases at J, with 12 bases in the middle. The CDR3 extends over 14 amino acids. Written as DNA, the CDR3 is TGTGCCACCCAGGACAGTGCAACTAATGAAAAACTGTTTTTT. Amino acid sequence: CATQDSATNEKLFF.

This chain uses TRBV4-1 with TRBJ2-1; D not certain. The CDR3 is 11 residues long. Trimming took 3 bases from V and 7 from J, leaving 4 bases between them. Germline V gene data show CDR1 as MGHRA and CDR2 as YSYEKL. CDR3 in DNA: TGCGCCAGCAGCCACTATAATGAGCAGTTCTTC. Encoded protein: CASSHYNEQFF.

The chain couples TRBV2 to TRBJ1-2; 8 positions agree with TRBD1. The CDR3 has 13 residues. Per the germline V gene, CDR1 is SNHLY and CDR2 is FYNNEI. With V trimmed by 6 bases and J by 7 bases, 7 bases remained unmatched. CDR3 sequence (DNA): TGTGCCAGCAGAGCACAGGGGGGATCTGGCTACACCTTC. Translated, it gives CASRAQGGSGYTF.

This clone was seen once. The chain combines TRBV7-3 with TRBJ2-2; TRBD2 aligns across 11 bases. CDR1 and CDR2 (germline): SGHTA, FQGTGA. The CDR3 has 18 residues. The junction had 10 bases not matched to a gene; V was cut back by 2 bases and J by 5 bases. The CDR3 nucleotides read TGTGCCAGCAGCTTATACACCGGGACTAGCGGAAGGACCGGGGAGCTGTTTTTT. Its protein is CASSLYTGTSGRTGELFF.